The 13 T cell receptor beta chains below all came from one sample that was sequenced in a study of blood T cell repertoires in COVID-19 (dated by TCRdb to between 2020 and 2021). Libraries were made using the immunoSEQ multiplex PCR assay. The immuneACCESS repertoire file appears here via TCRdb, limited to in-frame rearrangements. These files lack a portion of the clones; in checked studies, under half of the deficit traces to unresolved V genes, and the cause of the others is not known. The sample has around 30,000 clones on record, 70% to 90% of them singletons. The ten most abundant clones make up more than 0.45% of the sample. The sequenced material came from peripheral blood. Receptor source: a woman in her forties with active or convalescent COVID-19.

This chain joins TRBV30 and TRBJ2-1; D uncertain. CDR3 size: 9 residues. Per germline, CDR1 GTSNPN and CDR2 SVGIG (reference sequence). Trimming pared 6 bases from V and 5 bases from J, leaving 2 bases between. CDR3 DNA sequence: TGTGCCTGTAACAATGAGCAGTTCTTC. It encodes CACNNEQFF.

The J gene is TRBJ2-7, the V gene TRBV19; no reliable D call. CDR3 length: 14 residues. CDR1 is LNHDA and CDR2 is SQIVND in the germline V gene (reference sequence). The V end was cut by 8 bases, the J end by 0 bases, with 14 bases between. The CDR3 bases are TGTGCCAGTTCCCTCACACCGAACTCCTACGAGCAGTACTTC. This sequence encodes CASSLTPNSYEQYF.

The V and J genes are TRBV19 and TRBJ1-1; perhaps TRBD1 as D (5 bases). CDR3 length equals 15 residues. Trimming left V 3 bases short and J 0 bases short, with 11 bases between. CDR1 is LNHDA and CDR2 is SQIVND in the germline V gene (reference sequence). The CDR3 region is CASSIRRQMNTEAFF. Written as DNA, the CDR3 is TGTGCCAGTAGTATCCGCAGACAGATGAACACTGAAGCTTTCTTT.

The rearrangement links TRBV4-1 to TRBJ1-2, with D hard to call. The germline V gene encodes CDR1 MGHRA and CDR2 YSYEKL. The CDR3 spans 14 residues. Trimming removed 0 bases from V and 8 bases from J, with 13 bases in between. CDR3 coding DNA: TGCGCCAGCAGCCAAGATGAGGGAACGGGAGGCTACACCTTC. Protein product: CASSQDEGTGGYTF.

This chain uses TRBV15 with TRBJ2-3, with D unresolved. The CDR3 consists of 18 residues. Germline V gene sequence: CDR1 LNHNV, CDR2 YYDKDF (reference sequence). V was shortened by 0 bases and J by 1 base, with 17 bases between the two germline ends. The CDR3 DNA sequence: TGTGCCACCAGCAGAGATCCCCATGCTGAGCCCGGCACAGATACGCAGTATTTT. It encodes CATSRDPHAEPGTDTQYF.

This clone was seen just once. This CDR3 reads CASSVDGRVMGGYTF. DNA of the CDR3: TGTGCCAGCAGCGTAGACGGCAGGGTGATGGGGGGCTACACCTTC. The rearrangement joins TRBV9 to TRBJ1-2; weak D call: TRBD1 (5 bases). The length of the CDR3 is 15 residues. With 0 bases removed from V and 8 bases from J, the gap between germline ends came to 17 bases. Per the germline V gene, CDR1 is SGDLS and CDR2 is YYNGEE.

The rearrangement links TRBV11-2 to TRBJ2-3, with 10 bases that match TRBD2. The CDR3 contains 17 residues. With V trimmed by 5 bases and J by 2 bases, 10 bases remained unmatched. CDR1 and CDR2 (germline): SGHAT, FQNNGV. In DNA, the CDR3 is TGTGCCAGCAGCCGGCGGGGAGCGGGAGGGCCCACAGATACGCAGTATTTT. It codes for CASSRRGAGGPTDTQYF.

The chain recombines TRBV19 with TRBJ2-2, with a possible D match to TRBD1 (6 bases). With 5 bases removed from V and 3 bases from J, the gap between germline ends came to 13 bases. Germline CDR1 and CDR2: LNHDA and SQIVND (reference sequence). The CDR3 is 15 residues long. CDR3: CASSPQGRDTGELFF. The CDR3 DNA reads as TGTGCCAGTAGTCCACAGGGAAGGGACACCGGGGAGCTGTTTTTT.

This clone was picked up a small number of times. This rearrangement joins TRBV29-1 to TRBJ2-7; 8 nucleotides line up with TRBD1. The V gene end was trimmed by 1 base and the J gene end by 4 bases; junction bases not matched to a gene: 6. Germline loops: CDR1 SQVTM, CDR2 ANQGSEA. The CDR3 is made up of 14 amino acids. In DNA, the CDR3 is TGCAGCGTTGAAGCCTCAGGGGGCGGTTACGAGCAGTACTTC. Translation gives CSVEASGGGYEQYF.

This clone appeared a few times. The rearrangement uses TRBV28 and TRBJ1-6; D unclear. Trimming shortened V by 5 bases and J by 8 bases, and 22 bases separated the two germline ends. This CDR3 comprises 17 residues. From germline, CDR1 is MDHEN and CDR2 SYDVKM. In DNA, the CDR3 is TGTGCCAGCAGTCCTCAGATGGCAGGCACCGGGGATTCACCCCTCCACTTT. Its protein product is CASSPQMAGTGDSPLHF. The entire variable domain, with the rest obtained from reference TRBV28 and TRBJ1-6, is as follows: DVKVTQSSRYLVKRTGEKVFLECVQDMDHENMFWYRQDPGLGLRLIYFSYDVKMKEKGDIPEGYSVSREKKERFSLILESASTNQTSMYLCASSPQMAGTGDSPLHFGNGTRLTVT.

The CDR3 bases are TGTGCCAGCAGCTCCCGGACTAGCGTGGTGCTCAATGAGCAGTTCTTC. It specifies CASSSRTSVVLNEQFF. The chain recombines TRBV5-8 with TRBJ2-1; TRBD2 matches 9 bases. This CDR3 is 16 amino acids long. Germline trimming cut 3 bases from V and 6 bases from J; bases unmatched to any gene: 10. Germline loops: CDR1 SGHTS, CDR2 YDEGEE. Full variable domain (outside the CDR3, taken from reference TRBV5-8 and TRBJ2-1): EAGVTQSPTHLIKTRGQQATLRCSPISGHTSVYWYQQALGLGLQFLLWYDEGEERNRGNFPPRFSGRQFPNYSSELNVNALELEDSALYLCASSSRTSVVLNEQFFGPGTRLTVL.

This chain joins TRBV6-2 or TRBV6-3 and TRBJ2-3, with TRBD1 matching over 7 bases. V was pared by 6 bases and J by 5 bases, with 11 bases of the junction left unmatched. Germline V CDR1 and CDR2: MNHEY, SVGEGT. CDR3 length: 15 amino acids. CDR3 amino acids: CASSQGGPTGDTQYF. DNA of the CDR3: TGTGCCAGCAGCCAAGGGGGCCCTACGGGAGATACGCAGTATTTT.

This clone was seen only a few times. J is TRBJ2-1 and V is TRBV19, with 10 bases matching TRBD2. With V trimmed by 6 bases and J by 0 bases, 8 bases remained unmatched. The CDR3 has 17 residues. Germline CDR1 is LNHDA and CDR2 is SQIVND (reference sequence). Here the CDR3 DNA reads TGTGCCAGTAGATACCAAAGCGGGGGGGCCTCCTACAATGAGCAGTTCTTC. As protein: CASRYQSGGASYNEQFF. Filled out from reference TRBV19 and TRBJ2-1, the complete variable domain reads DGGITQSPKYLFRKEGQNVTLSCEQNLNHDAMYWYRQDPGQGLRLIYYSQIVNDFQKGDIAEGYSVSREKKESFPLTVTSAQKNPTAFYLCASRYQSGGASYNEQFFGPGTRLTVL.